The rows below give T cell receptor beta chains drawn from one sample of a study of shared clonotypes between healthy human individuals. TCRdb's copy holds only in-frame clones and misses some; the assay was immunoSEQ multiplex PCR. The sample shows fewer than 1 million clones, 96% of them seen only once. Sequences were obtained from naive CD8+ T cells sorted from blood. Receptors originate from a man aged 25 to 40 in good health. Both conserved end residues are part of each CDR3. A D gene is named only where the DNA matches it firmly. Clone size appears in some rows only: once, few, many, or a class for an expanded clone.

abundance | j_gene | d_gene | v_gene | CDR3aa | CDR3nt
- | TRBJ2-1 | TRBD2 | TRBV10-3 | CAITPASGANEQFF | TGTGCCATCACTCCGGCTAGCGGAGCCAATGAGCAGTTCTTC
- | TRBJ2-3 | - | TRBV9 | CASSVFAGGTDTQYF | TGTGCCAGCAGCGTATTCGCAGGGGGCACAGATACGCAGTATTTT
- | TRBJ1-2 | - | TRBV27 | CASSLHRDIYGYTF | TGTGCCAGCAGCCTCCACCGGGACATCTATGGCTACACCTTC
once | TRBJ2-3 | - | TRBV18 | CASSHDSTDTQYF | TGTGCCAGCTCACACGATAGCACAGATACGCAGTATTTT
- | TRBJ1-1 | - | TRBV11-2 | CASTRWTAPEAFF | TGTGCCAGCACCAGGTGGACAGCGCCTGAAGCTTTCTTT
few | TRBJ1-5 | - | TRBV4-1 | CASSQGNQPQHF | TGCGCCAGCAGCCAAGGCAATCAGCCCCAGCATTTT
- | TRBJ1-2 | TRBD1 | TRBV9 | CASSASPGQGPRGYGYTF | TGTGCCAGCAGCGCTTCTCCGGGACAGGGGCCAAGGGGCTATGGCTACACCTTC
- | TRBJ2-3 | - | TRBV6-5 | CASQMRLTDTQYF | TGTGCCAGTCAAATGAGGCTCACAGATACGCAGTATTTT
- | TRBJ2-1 | - | TRBV9 | CASSFARGNGMNEQFF | TGTGCCAGCAGTTTCGCTCGGGGGAATGGGATGAATGAGCAGTTCTTC
once | TRBJ1-4 | - | TRBV27 | CASSPRRILANEKLFF | TGTGCCAGCAGTCCGCGTCGGATTCTGGCGAATGAAAAACTGTTTTTT
once | TRBJ1-4 | - | TRBV15 | CATGRDPGDEKLFF | TGTGCCACCGGACGTGACCCAGGGGATGAAAAACTGTTTTTT
- | TRBJ2-1 | - | TRBV10-3 | CAISESGGSSYNEQFF | TGTGCCATCAGTGAGTCAGGCGGCAGCTCCTACAATGAGCAGTTCTTC
- | TRBJ2-7 | - | TRBV27 | CASSWTVGYEQYF | TGTGCCAGCAGTTGGACTGTCGGCTACGAGCAGTACTTC
- | TRBJ2-2 | - | TRBV7-3 | CASSLPPGQGTGELFF | TGTGCCAGCAGCTTACCCCCGGGGCAGGGCACCGGGGAGCTGTTTTTT